These T cell receptor beta chains were read from a single sample in a study of T-cell memory formation after mild COVID-19. TCRdb reanalysed the 5' RACE reads using MiXCR and keeps one entry per CDR3 protein. The sample includes 150,000 to 200,000 distinct CDR3 sequences, roughly 11% of them seen just once. Sequencing was carried out using PBMCs or a T cell subset sorted from them (not recorded which). These TCRs come from a man aged 18 to 29 who had mild COVID-19 (a few samples of this study predate the infection). Cell type and time point are not known. Both conserved end residues are part of each CDR3. A D gene is named only where the DNA matches it firmly. Clone size is not always given. Where it is, it says once, few, many or a class for expanded clones.

d_call: NA; clone_size: few; v_call: TRBV20-1; j_call: TRBJ2-2; cdr3_aa: CSAGGGVNTGELFF; cdr3_nt: TGCAGTGCTGGGGGTGGCGTGAACACCGGGGAGCTGTTTTTT
d_call: NA; clone_size: few; v_call: TRBV7-3; j_call: TRBJ2-7; cdr3_aa: CASSFLAGDEQYF; cdr3_nt: TGTGCCAGCAGCTTTCTGGCAGGGGACGAGCAGTACTTC
d_call: NA; clone_size: NA; v_call: TRBV10-3; j_call: TRBJ1-2; cdr3_aa: CAISDGWYYTF; cdr3_nt: TGTGCCATCAGTGATGGCTGGTACTACACCTTC
d_call: NA; clone_size: NA; v_call: TRBV30; j_call: TRBJ2-2; cdr3_aa: CAWRPGGRYTGGLFF; cdr3_nt: TGTGCCTGGAGACCGGGGGGCCGTTACACCGGGGGTCTGTTTTTT
d_call: NA; clone_size: few; v_call: TRBV20-1; j_call: TRBJ1-4; cdr3_aa: CSAAGTDNEKLFF; cdr3_nt: TGCAGTGCGGCCGGGACGGATAATGAAAAACTGTTTTTT
d_call: TRBD1; clone_size: many; v_call: TRBV12-3/TRBV12-4; j_call: TRBJ1-5; cdr3_aa: CASSLTGEGQPQHF; cdr3_nt: TGTGCCAGCAGTCTAACAGGGGAAGGGCAGCCCCAGCATTTT
d_call: NA; clone_size: many; v_call: TRBV12-3/TRBV12-4; j_call: TRBJ2-2; cdr3_aa: CASRSGSNTGELFF; cdr3_nt: TGTGCCAGCAGGTCCGGGTCTAACACCGGGGAGCTGTTTTTT
d_call: NA; clone_size: few; v_call: TRBV20-1; j_call: TRBJ2-5; cdr3_aa: CSAIRGRETQYF; cdr3_nt: TGCAGTGCTATTCGGGGGCGGGAGACCCAGTACTTC
d_call: NA; clone_size: few; v_call: TRBV6-6; j_call: TRBJ2-7; cdr3_aa: CASSARQSPTEQYF; cdr3_nt: TGTGCCAGCAGTGCGCGACAGTCCCCCACGGAGCAGTACTTC
d_call: TRBD1; clone_size: few; v_call: TRBV20-1; j_call: TRBJ2-2; cdr3_aa: CSARPRQGADFNTGELFF; cdr3_nt: TGCAGTGCCCGCCCTAGACAGGGGGCGGATTTCAACACCGGGGAGCTGTTTTTT
d_call: NA; clone_size: few; v_call: TRBV10-3; j_call: TRBJ1-1; cdr3_aa: CAISGSSDTRAFF; cdr3_nt: TGTGCCATCAGTGGGTCATCGGATACGAGAGCTTTCTTT
d_call: TRBD1; clone_size: NA; v_call: TRBV7-2; j_call: TRBJ2-6; cdr3_aa: CASSWKDRQDLTF; cdr3_nt: TGTGCCAGCAGCTGGAAGGACAGGCAGGACCTGACTTTC
d_call: NA; clone_size: few; v_call: TRBV7-2; j_call: TRBJ1-6; cdr3_aa: CASSQVRANSPLHF; cdr3_nt: TGTGCCAGCAGCCAGGTCAGGGCAAATTCACCCCTCCACTTT
d_call: NA; clone_size: few; v_call: TRBV5-6; j_call: TRBJ2-1; cdr3_aa: CASRLRRSVNEQFF; cdr3_nt: TGTGCCAGCAGGCTTCGGAGGTCTGTGAATGAGCAGTTCTTC
d_call: NA; clone_size: few; v_call: TRBV3-1; j_call: TRBJ1-1; cdr3_aa: CASSQDWNTEAFF; cdr3_nt: TGTGCCAGCAGCCAAGACTGGAACACTGAAGCTTTCTTT
d_call: NA; clone_size: few; v_call: TRBV5-1; j_call: TRBJ2-4; cdr3_aa: CASSLAPSIVLSDRSKNIQYF; cdr3_nt: TGCGCCAGCAGCTTGGCCCCGTCCATCGTGCTCTCAGACAGGTCCAAAAACATTCAGTACTTC
d_call: TRBD2; clone_size: NA; v_call: TRBV20-1; j_call: TRBJ2-1; cdr3_aa: CSARDRIAGGRYEQFF; cdr3_nt: TGCAGTGCTAGAGATCGGATAGCGGGGGGCCGGTATGAGCAGTTCTTC
d_call: TRBD1; clone_size: NA; v_call: TRBV6-5; j_call: TRBJ1-4; cdr3_aa: CASSPRQGAQEKLFF; cdr3_nt: TGTGCCAGCAGTCCAAGACAGGGGGCGCAGGAAAAACTGTTTTTT
d_call: NA; clone_size: NA; v_call: TRBV20-1; j_call: TRBJ1-3; cdr3_aa: CSAHGTGNTIYF; cdr3_nt: TGCAGTGCACACGGGACAGGAAACACCATATATTTT
d_call: NA; clone_size: NA; v_call: TRBV2; j_call: TRBJ2-5; cdr3_aa: CASRREVFGAQYF; cdr3_nt: TGTGCCAGCAGGAGGGAGGTCTTTGGGGCCCAGTACTTC
d_call: NA; clone_size: few; v_call: TRBV20-1; j_call: TRBJ2-3; cdr3_aa: CSASHGGPTDTQYF; cdr3_nt: TGCAGTGCTAGCCATGGGGGGCCCACAGATACGCAGTATTTT
d_call: NA; clone_size: many; v_call: TRBV4-1; j_call: TRBJ1-1; cdr3_aa: CASSQGLLNTEAFF; cdr3_nt: TGCGCCAGCAGCCAGGGATTATTGAACACTGAAGCTTTCTTT
d_call: NA; clone_size: many; v_call: TRBV5-1; j_call: TRBJ2-1; cdr3_aa: CASSMSSYNEQFF; cdr3_nt: TGCGCCAGCAGCATGAGCTCCTACAATGAGCAGTTCTTC
d_call: NA; clone_size: many; v_call: TRBV7-6; j_call: TRBJ2-3; cdr3_aa: CASSLEFWGPGDTQYF; cdr3_nt: TGTGCCAGCAGCTTAGAGTTTTGGGGGCCGGGAGATACGCAGTATTTT
d_call: NA; clone_size: NA; v_call: TRBV12-3/TRBV12-4; j_call: TRBJ2-6; cdr3_aa: CATTPGRGGANVLTF; cdr3_nt: TGTGCCACCACTCCGGGGCGCGGTGGGGCCAACGTCCTGACTTTC
d_call: TRBD1; clone_size: NA; v_call: TRBV4-3; j_call: TRBJ2-1; cdr3_aa: CASSPGTGEGEQFF; cdr3_nt: TGCGCCAGCAGTCCCGGGACAGGGGAGGGTGAGCAGTTCTTC
d_call: NA; clone_size: many; v_call: TRBV5-8; j_call: TRBJ2-1; cdr3_aa: CASSFFRGNSYNEQFF; cdr3_nt: TGTGCCAGCAGCTTTTTCCGGGGGAATTCCTACAATGAGCAGTTCTTC
d_call: TRBD1; clone_size: few; v_call: TRBV15; j_call: TRBJ1-1; cdr3_aa: CATSREQGAYRTEAFF; cdr3_nt: TGTGCCACCAGCAGAGAACAGGGGGCGTATAGGACTGAAGCTTTCTTT
d_call: TRBD2; clone_size: NA; v_call: TRBV12-3/TRBV12-4; j_call: TRBJ2-2; cdr3_aa: CASIKLAGGNTGELFF; cdr3_nt: TGTGCCAGCATAAAACTAGCGGGGGGAAACACCGGGGAGCTGTTTTTT
d_call: NA; clone_size: NA; v_call: TRBV20-1; j_call: TRBJ2-3; cdr3_aa: CSARIPGTDTQYF; cdr3_nt: TGCAGTGCTAGAATACCAGGCACAGATACGCAGTATTTT
d_call: TRBD1; clone_size: NA; v_call: TRBV5-1; j_call: TRBJ1-1; cdr3_aa: CASSWDRASEAFF; cdr3_nt: TGCGCCAGCAGCTGGGACAGGGCATCTGAAGCTTTCTTT
d_call: TRBD2; clone_size: few; v_call: TRBV6-2/TRBV6-3; j_call: TRBJ2-2; cdr3_aa: CASIKLAGGPTGELFF; cdr3_nt: TGTGCCAGCATCAAACTAGCGGGGGGGCCCACCGGGGAGCTGTTTTTT
d_call: NA; clone_size: many; v_call: TRBV3-1; j_call: TRBJ2-5; cdr3_aa: CASTLGAQETQYF; cdr3_nt: TGTGCCAGCACCCTCGGGGCTCAAGAGACCCAGTACTTC
d_call: NA; clone_size: few; v_call: TRBV4-1; j_call: TRBJ1-5; cdr3_aa: CASSRVPGPLTGRQPQHF; cdr3_nt: TGCGCCAGCAGCCGCGTACCGGGACCGCTTACCGGGCGACAGCCCCAGCATTTT
d_call: NA; clone_size: NA; v_call: TRBV20-1; j_call: TRBJ1-2; cdr3_aa: CSGVTRGYGYTF; cdr3_nt: TGCAGTGGGGTCACGAGAGGCTATGGCTACACCTTC
d_call: TRBD1; clone_size: NA; v_call: TRBV6-5; j_call: TRBJ1-3; cdr3_aa: CASSYRDRSLSGNTIYF; cdr3_nt: TGTGCCAGCAGCTACCGGGACAGGAGCCTCTCTGGAAACACCATATATTTT
d_call: NA; clone_size: NA; v_call: TRBV18; j_call: TRBJ2-5; cdr3_aa: CASSPLSDQLETQYF; cdr3_nt: TGTGCCAGCTCACCACTGTCGGACCAGTTAGAGACCCAGTACTTC
d_call: NA; clone_size: NA; v_call: TRBV29-1; j_call: TRBJ1-1; cdr3_aa: CSLGGGTEAFF; cdr3_nt: TGCAGCTTGGGAGGGGGCACTGAAGCTTTCTTT
d_call: NA; clone_size: few; v_call: TRBV12-3/TRBV12-4; j_call: TRBJ1-5; cdr3_aa: CASSLSGTTNQPQHF; cdr3_nt: TGTGCCAGCAGTTTATCCGGGACGACCAATCAGCCCCAGCATTTT
d_call: TRBD1; clone_size: many; v_call: TRBV11-2; j_call: TRBJ2-1; cdr3_aa: CASSIRDRVHNEQFF; cdr3_nt: TGTGCCAGCAGCATACGGGACAGGGTCCACAATGAGCAGTTCTTC
d_call: TRBD2; clone_size: NA; v_call: TRBV10-1; j_call: TRBJ2-5; cdr3_aa: CASSESAAGLETQYF; cdr3_nt: TGCGCCAGCAGTGAGTCGGCAGCGGGGTTAGAGACCCAGTACTTC
d_call: NA; clone_size: NA; v_call: TRBV20-1; j_call: TRBJ1-1; cdr3_aa: CSAPRGGSLNTEAFF; cdr3_nt: TGCAGTGCTCCCCGGGGGGGGTCGTTGAACACTGAAGCTTTCTTT
d_call: NA; clone_size: many; v_call: TRBV12-3/TRBV12-4; j_call: TRBJ2-7; cdr3_aa: CASKTRDWASEQYF; cdr3_nt: TGTGCCAGCAAAACCCGGGACTGGGCCTCCGAGCAGTACTTC
d_call: NA; clone_size: many; v_call: TRBV9; j_call: TRBJ2-1; cdr3_aa: CASRPLSSYNEQFF; cdr3_nt: TGTGCCAGCAGACCCCTGAGCTCCTACAATGAGCAGTTCTTC
d_call: TRBD1; clone_size: few; v_call: TRBV20-1; j_call: TRBJ1-1; cdr3_aa: CSAPRGTNTEAFF; cdr3_nt: TGCAGTGCTCCCAGGGGGACAAACACTGAAGCTTTCTTT
d_call: TRBD2; clone_size: few; v_call: TRBV9; j_call: TRBJ2-5; cdr3_aa: CASSLAGVAGLQETQYF; cdr3_nt: TGTGCCAGCAGCCTGGCCGGAGTAGCGGGGCTGCAAGAGACCCAGTACTTC
d_call: NA; clone_size: many; v_call: TRBV5-1; j_call: TRBJ2-5; cdr3_aa: CASSLVAGGQETQYF; cdr3_nt: TGCGCCAGCAGCTTGGTTGCAGGCGGCCAAGAGACCCAGTACTTC
d_call: NA; clone_size: NA; v_call: TRBV5-1; j_call: TRBJ1-1; cdr3_aa: CASSLKLDSKAFF; cdr3_nt: TGCGCCAGCAGCTTAAAATTGGACAGTAAGGCTTTCTTT
d_call: NA; clone_size: NA; v_call: TRBV6-2/TRBV6-3; j_call: TRBJ2-2; cdr3_aa: CASSRPVTGELFF; cdr3_nt: TGTGCCAGCAGTAGACCAGTCACCGGGGAGCTGTTTTTT
d_call: NA; clone_size: NA; v_call: TRBV12-3/TRBV12-4; j_call: TRBJ1-1; cdr3_aa: CASSLTGTIEAFF; cdr3_nt: TGTGCCAGCAGTTTAACAGGGACCATTGAAGCTTTCTTT
d_call: NA; clone_size: NA; v_call: TRBV12-3/TRBV12-4; j_call: TRBJ2-4; cdr3_aa: CASSSQGYKNIQYF; cdr3_nt: TGTGCCAGCAGTTCACAGGGCTACAAAAACATTCAGTACTTC
d_call: NA; clone_size: NA; v_call: TRBV29-1; j_call: TRBJ1-4; cdr3_aa: CSADDRDNEKLFF; cdr3_nt: TGCAGCGCTGACGACAGAGATAATGAAAAACTGTTTTTT
d_call: NA; clone_size: NA; v_call: TRBV27; j_call: TRBJ2-3; cdr3_aa: CASIDLKGDTQYF; cdr3_nt: TGTGCCAGCATCGACCTTAAGGGGGATACGCAGTATTTT